One and the same sample provided the 19 T cell receptor beta chains below, sequenced in a study of Ad26.COV2.S vaccination and SARS-CoV-2 variants. The assay was immunoSEQ multiplex PCR, and TCRdb's table has in-frame clones only and misses some. The sample has some 250,000 clones; 88% are singletons. Regarding treatment: roughly 18 received Ad26.COV2.S at low or high dose, single or two shots; five or six received placebo; per-sample allocation not given. Collection of the samples took place on day 63 after the first injection of vaccine or placebo. The source was peripheral blood, collected in a trial of Ad26.COV2.S vaccine versus placebo. The receptors were gathered from a person aged 18 to 59 who received the Ad26.COV2.S COVID-19 vaccine or a placebo.

This clone was seen more than once but under ten times. The V gene is TRBV27, the J gene TRBJ1-5; D not certain. V shed 2 bases and J shed 1 base, with 9 bases lying between them. The length of the CDR3 is 15 residues. Per germline, CDR1 MNHEY and CDR2 SMNVEV (reference sequence). The DNA for the CDR3 is TGTGCCAGCAGTTTAGGGCAGGCCAGCAATCAGCCCCAGCATTTT. This encodes CASSLGQASNQPQHF.

The V call is TRBV18, the J call TRBJ2-1; no firm D call. The CDR3 runs 13 residues. The V gene lost 6 bases and the J gene lost 0 bases, with 6 bases spanning the gap. Germline CDR1 reads KGHSH; CDR2 reads LQKENI. In nucleotides, the CDR3 is TGTGCCAGCTCCAACAGCTCCTACAATGAGCAGTTCTTC. Translated: CASSNSSYNEQFF.

The chain combines TRBV11-3 with TRBJ2-1; D uncertain. Germline CDR1 is SGHNT and CDR2 is YENEEA. This CDR3 is built from 17 residues. The V end was cut by 4 bases, the J end by 0 bases, with 16 bases between. The CDR3 region is CASSSHVTGLSYNEQFF. CDR3 in DNA: TGTGCCAGCAGCTCCCATGTGACGGGCCTCTCCTACAATGAGCAGTTCTTC.

The chain combines TRBV30 with TRBJ1-5, with D unclear. Germline CDR1 GTSNPN, CDR2 SVGIG (reference sequence). The ends were cut back, 2 bases at V and 4 bases at J, with 12 bases in the middle. CDR3 size: 14 residues. The CDR3 spells CAWSLTTGNQPQHF. Written as DNA, the CDR3 is TGTGCCTGGAGTCTCACCACCGGAAATCAGCCCCAGCATTTT.

The chain joins TRBV2 to TRBJ1-4; D not certain. V dropped 8 bases and J dropped 8 bases, with 24 bases sitting between them. CDR3 length: 16 amino acids. CDR1 is SNHLY and CDR2 is FYNNEI in the germline V gene. The CDR3, as DNA: TGTGCCAGCGCAGTGCGGCTTAATGGCGCGAGGGAAAAACTGTTTTTT. It codes for CASAVRLNGAREKLFF.

The chain uses TRBV5-4 and TRBJ2-1, with D maybe TRBD1 (5 bases). The CDR3 runs 15 residues. V shed 0 bases and J shed 10 bases, with 17 bases lying between them. Germline lookup yields CDR1 SGHNT and CDR2 YYREEE (reference sequence). CDR3 nucleotide sequence: TGTGCCAGCAGCTTGGGACCAGGCGGCACAGGAGAGCAGTTCTTC. This codes for CASSLGPGGTGEQFF.

This clone was observed a few times. This chain uses TRBV9 with TRBJ1-6; 7 bases are a match to TRBD1. With 7 bases clipped from V and 10 bases from J, the junction kept 8 bases outside the gene matches. The V gene's germline CDR1 is SGDLS and CDR2 YYNGEE. The CDR3 length is 13 residues. As DNA, the CDR3 is TGTGCCAGCTCTGACAGGGAGGGCTCACCCCTCCACTTT. Residues: CASSDREGSPLHF.

The chain employs TRBV24-1 and TRBJ1-1; 7 nucleotides line up with TRBD1. The V gene end was trimmed by 3 bases and the J gene end by 12 bases; junction bases not matched to a gene: 9. The CDR3 extends over 13 amino acids. CDR1 KGHDR and CDR2 SFDVKD come from the germline V gene. CDR3 region: CATSDPGTAATFF. The CDR3 nucleotides are TGTGCCACCAGTGATCCCGGGACAGCCGCAACTTTCTTT.

The chain recombines TRBV7-9 with TRBJ2-1; possibly TRBD2 for D (6 bases). The CDR3 runs to 14 residues. V dropped 2 bases and J dropped 8 bases, with 13 bases sitting between them. Germline V gene sequence: CDR1 SEHNR, CDR2 FQNEAQ (reference sequence). The CDR3 loop is CASSLQGLGDEQFF. DNA for the CDR3: TGTGCCAGCAGCTTACAGGGACTTGGGGATGAGCAGTTCTTC.

The chain combines TRBV30 with TRBJ1-1, with 7 bases fitting TRBD1. This CDR3 has 14 amino acids. The germline CDR1 and CDR2 sequences are GTSNPN and SVGIG (reference sequence). The trim removed 2 bases at V and 11 bases at J, leaving 14 bases unmatched. The CDR3 bases are TGTGCCTGGAGTTTCCGTAGACAGGGTAGAGACGCTTTCTTT. It encodes CAWSFRRQGRDAFF.

The rearrangement links TRBV2 to TRBJ1-2; TRBD1 matches 8 bases. Germline trimming cut 7 bases from V and 4 bases from J; bases unmatched to any gene: 5. Germline V gene sequence: CDR1 SNHLY, CDR2 FYNNEI. The CDR3 runs to 13 residues. The chain's CDR3 is CASTSQGGYGYTF. CDR3 nucleotides: TGTGCCAGCACCTCACAGGGGGGCTATGGCTACACCTTC. The entire variable domain, with the rest obtained from reference TRBV2 and TRBJ1-2, is as follows: EPEVTQTPSHQVTQMGQEVILRCVPISNHLYFYWYRQILGQKVEFLVSFYNNEISEKSEIFDDQFSVERPDGSNFTLKIRSTKLEDSAMYFCASTSQGGYGYTFGSGTRLTVV.

CDR3 nucleotides: TGTGCCAGCAGCAAGGGAGCCAGGGAAAAACTGTTTTTT. Its protein is CASSKGAREKLFF. The chain links TRBV6-2 or TRBV6-3 to TRBJ1-4; the D is unclear. Trimming shortened V by 6 bases and J by 8 bases, and 13 bases separated the two germline ends. This CDR3 has 13 residues. Germline CDR1 is MNHEY and CDR2 is SVGEGT.

The rearrangement links TRBV2 to TRBJ2-2; 10 bases agree with TRBD1. The germline gives CDR1 SNHLY, CDR2 FYNNEI. The CDR3 is made up of 16 amino acids. The V and J ends lost 7 bases and 6 bases, in that order; junction bases with no gene match: 11. CDR3 sequence: CASKTGTGVSSGELFF. The CDR3 nucleotides read TGTGCCAGCAAAACAGGGACAGGGGTCTCCTCCGGGGAGCTGTTTTTT.

The chain carries TRBV15 and TRBJ1-1; 9 nucleotides line up with TRBD1. CDR1 is LNHNV and CDR2 is YYDKDF in the germline V gene (reference sequence). The CDR3 covers 14 residues. Trimming took 3 bases from V and 6 from J; bases not matched to a gene: 5. CDR3 sequence: CATSSRQGVPEAFF. CDR3 DNA sequence: TGTGCCACCAGCAGCCGACAGGGGGTCCCTGAAGCTTTCTTT.

The chain couples TRBV10-3 to TRBJ2-5; TRBD2 matches 11 bases. Per germline, CDR1 ENHRY and CDR2 SYGVKD. Trimming at V came to 0 bases and at J to 5 bases, leaving 5 bases not matched to a gene. The CDR3 length is 16 residues. The CDR3 sequence is CAISESRLAGSETQYF. CDR3 nucleotide sequence: TGTGCCATCAGTGAGTCGAGACTAGCGGGATCGGAGACCCAGTACTTC.

The V call is TRBV2, the J call TRBJ2-2; D remains ambiguous. Germline V gives CDR1 SNHLY, CDR2 FYNNEI. This CDR3 is built from 14 residues. Trimming left V 2 bases short and J 7 bases short, with 11 bases between. CDR3 protein: CASSESGRNGELFF. The CDR3 DNA reads as TGTGCCAGCAGTGAATCTGGCCGTAACGGGGAGCTGTTTTTT.

The chain uses TRBV10-3 and TRBJ2-7, with a possible D match to TRBD1 (6 bases). This CDR3 contains 16 residues. V lost 4 bases to trimming and J lost 3 bases, with 19 bases between them. The V gene's germline CDR1 is ENHRY and CDR2 SYGVKD. CDR3: CAISGNRVDTDYEQYF. CDR3 nucleotides: TGTGCCATCAGTGGGAACAGGGTAGATACGGACTACGAGCAGTACTTC.

As for this clone: Different DNA sequences within this sample yield the same CDR3. The chain has TRBV18 and TRBJ1-1; D is uncertain. Between the trimmed V and J ends, which lost 6 bases and 1 base, there was a span of 12 bases. The CDR3 has 14 amino acids. Per the germline V gene, CDR1 is KGHSH and CDR2 is LQKENI. Here the CDR3 reads CASSPGRENTEAFF. The DNA for the CDR3 is TGTGCCAGCTCTCCTGGACGGGAGAACACTGAAGCTTTCTTT.

V and J are TRBV30 and TRBJ1-2; TRBD1 matches 9 bases. V lost 5 bases and J lost 4; bases outside the gene matches: 11. CDR3 length: 15 residues. CDR1 is GTSNPN, CDR2 SVGIG, per germline (reference sequence). The CDR3 reads CAWALAGQGFYGYTF. CDR3 DNA sequence: TGTGCCTGGGCTCTGGCGGGACAGGGCTTCTATGGCTACACCTTC. Full variable domain (remainder filled in from reference TRBV30 and TRBJ1-2): SQTIHQWPATLVQPVGSPLSLECTVEGTSNPNLYWYRQAAGRGLQLLFYSVGIGQISSEVPQNLSASRPQDRQFILSSKKLLLSDSGFYLCAWALAGQGFYGYTFGSGTRLTVV.